These 27 T cell receptor beta chains share one sample of origin, sequenced in a study of PD-1 blockade in classical Hodgkin lymphoma. TCRdb's copy holds only in-frame clones and misses some; the assay was immunoSEQ multiplex PCR. The sample consists of 50,000 or so clones, around 89% of them appearing once. Time point defined: cycle 4 day 1 (C4D1), after 6 weeks of nivolumab. There was relapse after autologous stem cell transplantation in every patient, and there was variation in brentuximab vedotin exposure. Source: peripheral blood mononuclear cells (PBMCs), taken before the fourth cycle of nivolumab. The receptor set was obtained from a human donor with classical Hodgkin lymphoma.

The chain combines TRBV30 with TRBJ2-7; TRBD2 agrees at 9 bases. Germline V CDR1 and CDR2: GTSNPN, SVGIG (reference sequence). The V segment lost 3 bases and the J segment 2 bases; nucleotides outside the gene matches: 2. This CDR3 contains 13 residues. CDR3 region: CAWSKRGAYEQYF. CDR3 nucleotide sequence: TGTGCCTGGAGCAAGCGGGGGGCCTACGAGCAGTACTTC. Full variable domain (missing parts from reference TRBV30 and TRBJ2-7): SQTIHQWPATLVQPVGSPLSLECTVEGTSNPNLYWYRQAAGRGLQLLFYSVGIGQISSEVPQNLSASRPQDRQFILSSKKLLLSDSGFYLCAWSKRGAYEQYFGPGTRLTVT.

The count of this clone is one. The chain carries TRBV7-3 and TRBJ2-1; the match to TRBD2 covers 12 bases. V shed 4 bases, J shed 3 bases, and the junction held 4 bases outside the gene matches. Germline V gene sequence: CDR1 SGHTA, CDR2 FQGTGA. The CDR3 extends over 16 amino acids. CDR3 DNA sequence: TGTGCCAGCAGCTCGACTAGCGGGAGCTTCTACAATGAGCAGTTCTTC. Amino acid sequence: CASSSTSGSFYNEQFF.

V gene TRBV27 combines with J gene TRBJ2-5; tentative D call: TRBD1 (5 bases). Germline V gene lookup returns CDR1 MNHEY and CDR2 SMNVEV (reference sequence). With 3 bases removed from V and 4 bases from J, the gap between germline ends came to 12 bases. The CDR3 totals 14 residues. CDR3: CASSLAGMRETQYF. In DNA form, the CDR3 reads TGTGCCAGCAGTTTGGCAGGGATGAGAGAGACCCAGTACTTC.

The V and J genes are TRBV27 and TRBJ1-2; 9 bases map to TRBD1. Germline V gene data show CDR1 as MNHEY and CDR2 as SMNVEV (reference sequence). The CDR3 is 15 residues long. The junction had 2 bases not matched to a gene; V was cut back by 1 base and J by 2 bases. In nucleotides, the CDR3 is TGTGCCAGCAGTTTATTTGGGACAGGGAACTATGGCTACACCTTC. It translates to CASSLFGTGNYGYTF.

J is TRBJ1-1 and V is TRBV7-9, with no clear D. Germline loops: CDR1 SEHNR, CDR2 FQNEAQ (reference sequence). This CDR3 has 13 residues. Trimming took off 5 bases at V and 5 bases at J, with 12 bases between the two ends. The CDR3 is CASSPGRTTEAFF. As DNA, the CDR3 is TGTGCCAGCAGCCCCGGGAGGACTACTGAAGCTTTCTTT.

The rearrangement links TRBV6-1 to TRBJ1-6; 9 bases align to TRBD1. The V and J ends lost 3 bases and 9 bases, in that order; junction bases with no gene match: 6. Germline V gives CDR1 MNHNS, CDR2 SASEGT. The CDR3 length is 15 residues. This CDR3 is CASSDPGQGASPLHF. In nucleotides, the CDR3 is TGTGCCAGCAGTGACCCGGGACAGGGTGCTTCACCCCTCCACTTT.

CDR3 DNA: TGTGCCAGCAGCTCCAAGACAGGGGACGAGCAGTACTTC. Its protein is CASSSKTGDEQYF. The V gene is TRBV7-6, the J gene TRBJ2-7, with 8 bases matching TRBD1. Looked up from germline, CDR1 is SGHVS and CDR2 is FNYEAQ. Trimming took 4 bases from V and 5 from J; bases not matched to a gene: 4. The CDR3 consists of 13 residues.

The chain is built from TRBV5-6 and TRBJ2-2; a possible D gene is TRBD1 (6 bases). CDR1 and CDR2 (germline): SGHDT, YYEEEE. Trimming took off 1 base at V and 3 bases at J, with 7 bases between the two ends. The CDR3 covers 14 residues. In DNA form, the CDR3 reads TGTGCCAGCAGCTTGAACAGGGACACCGGGGAGCTGTTTTTT. It codes for CASSLNRDTGELFF.

V usage is TRBV2 and J usage is TRBJ1-2; D unclear. This CDR3 region has 17 residues. Deletions cut 8 bases from V and 4 bases from J, with 26 bases between. Germline assignment: CDR1 SNHLY and CDR2 FYNNEI. Here the CDR3 DNA reads TGTGCCAGCGGCCCTTCATCGGAATTCCAAGATGGCTATGGCTACACCTTC. As protein: CASGPSSEFQDGYGYTF. Complete variable domain (other parts from reference TRBV2 and TRBJ1-2): EPEVTQTPSHQVTQMGQEVILRCVPISNHLYFYWYRQILGQKVEFLVSFYNNEISEKSEIFDDQFSVERPDGSNFTLKIRSTKLEDSAMYFCASGPSSEFQDGYGYTFGSGTRLTVV.

CDR3 sequence reads: CASSLVASSGKRDTQYF. The CDR3, as DNA: TGTGCCAGCAGCTTAGTTGCCTCTAGCGGGAAAAGGGATACGCAGTATTTT. The genes are TRBV11-2 and TRBJ2-3; 9 bases agree with TRBD2. The CDR3 has 17 amino acids. The germline CDR1 and CDR2 sequences are SGHAT and FQNNGV. V was pared by 1 base and J by 6 bases, with 11 bases of the junction left unmatched.

The rearrangement uses TRBV5-1 and TRBJ2-7; no firm D call. The CDR3 extends over 12 amino acids. Trimming removed 0 bases at V and 7 bases at J, with 8 bases between. Germline CDR1 and CDR2: SGHRS and YFSETQ. CDR3 residues: CASSLGLEEQYF. CDR3 DNA sequence: TGCGCCAGCAGCTTGGGATTGGAGGAGCAGTACTTC.

The chain joins TRBV10-3 to TRBJ1-1; TRBD1 agrees at 7 bases. The trim removed 6 bases at V and 3 bases at J, leaving 7 bases unmatched. The CDR3 is 14 amino acids. Germline CDR1 ENHRY, CDR2 SYGVKD. As DNA, the CDR3 is TGTGCCATCAGCTTGACAGGGCGAGACACTGAAGCTTTCTTT. This gives the protein CAISLTGRDTEAFF.

The chain carries TRBV12-5 and TRBJ2-7, with 9 bases aligning to TRBD2. The V gene's germline CDR1 is LGHNT and CDR2 FRNRAP. The CDR3 consists of 12 residues. Trimming took 1 base from V and 10 from J; bases not matched to a gene: 2. This CDR3 is CASGLGLADQYF. The DNA of the CDR3 is TGTGCTAGTGGTTTGGGACTAGCGGATCAGTACTTC.

This sequence joins TRBV19 and TRBJ2-1, with D uncertain. This CDR3 contains 14 residues. Germline loops: CDR1 LNHDA, CDR2 SQIVND (reference sequence). The V gene lost 0 bases and the J gene lost 9 bases, with 12 bases spanning the gap. The chain's CDR3 is CASSIDPVFGEQFF. The DNA of the CDR3 is TGTGCCAGTAGTATAGACCCAGTATTCGGTGAGCAGTTCTTC.

This clone was detected a few times. J is TRBJ2-1 and V is TRBV28; 9 bases match TRBD2. The CDR3 covers 16 residues. V dropped 4 bases and J dropped 6; count of bases not matched to a gene: 10. Germline-derived CDR1 and CDR2 are MDHEN and SYDVKM. The CDR3 DNA sequence: TGTGCCAGCAGTTCGATCAGGACTAGCGCTGGCAATGAGCAGTTCTTC. It yields the protein CASSSIRTSAGNEQFF.

A word on this clone: Other DNA sequences of this sample code for an identical CDR3. The V gene is TRBV7-2, the J gene TRBJ2-2; D is unclear. CDR1 is SGHTA, CDR2 FQGNSA, per germline. This CDR3 is 15 amino acids long. Trimming shortened V by 0 bases and J by 0 bases, and 5 bases separated the two germline ends. The CDR3 DNA sequence: TGTGCCAGCAGCTTAGCGGGAACGAACACCGGGGAGCTGTTTTTT. Encoded protein: CASSLAGTNTGELFF.

The gene calls are TRBV13 and TRBJ2-2; the D is unclear. Germline V gene sequence: CDR1 PRHDT, CDR2 FYEKMQ (reference sequence). The CDR3 length is 12 residues. The V gene lost 2 bases and the J gene lost 6 bases, with 4 bases spanning the gap. The CDR3 DNA reads as TGTGCCAGCAGCTTACGGGCCGGGGAGCTGTTTTTT. This encodes CASSLRAGELFF.

The V and J genes are TRBV6-6 and TRBJ1-1; D ambiguous. CDR1 is MNHNY, CDR2 SVGAGI, per germline (reference sequence). CDR3 length: 14 residues. With 8 bases removed from V and 1 base from J, the gap between germline ends came to 14 bases. The CDR3 DNA reads TGTGCCAGCTCGGAAAGAAGGGAGAACACTGAAGCTTTCTTT. Its translation: CASSERRENTEAFF.

The chain joins TRBV6-5 to TRBJ1-3; D gene ambiguous. The germline V gene has CDR1 MNHEY and CDR2 SVGAGI. This CDR3 has 16 amino acids. V was trimmed by 4 bases and J by 0 bases, leaving 13 bases between them. The CDR3 is CASSSHFTLSGNTIYF. The DNA of the CDR3 is TGTGCCAGCAGTTCCCATTTCACCCTCTCTGGAAACACCATATATTTT.

The chain employs TRBV6-5 and TRBJ1-2; D is unresolved. Trimming shortened V by 6 bases and J by 2 bases, and 13 bases separated the two germline ends. Per germline, CDR1 MNHEY and CDR2 SVGAGI. This CDR3 is 14 amino acids long. As DNA, the CDR3 is TGTGCCAGCAGCCAGGAGGGATCCAACTATGGCTACACCTTC. Protein: CASSQEGSNYGYTF.

V usage is TRBV10-3 and J usage is TRBJ1-2, with a tentative D call TRBD1 (5 bases). The V end was cut by 7 bases, the J end by 13 bases, with 16 bases between. In germline, CDR1 is ENHRY, CDR2 SYGVKD. This CDR3 is 11 amino acids long. CDR3 region: CAITPGVALTF. The DNA of the CDR3 is TGTGCCATCACTCCGGGGGTAGCCCTCACCTTC.

The rearrangement uses TRBV5-1 and TRBJ2-1, with D unclear. CDR1 and CDR2 from the germline V gene are SGHRS and YFSETQ. V was pared by 3 bases and J by 6 bases, with 16 bases between. The CDR3 has 15 residues. CDR3 sequence reads: CASSSSLTQVNEQFF. The CDR3 region has the DNA TGCGCCAGCAGCTCTAGTCTCACACAAGTCAATGAGCAGTTCTTC.

The chain joins TRBV2 to TRBJ2-3; D is uncertain. CDR1 and CDR2 (germline): SNHLY, FYNNEI. The CDR3 extends over 13 amino acids. V lost 4 bases and J 4 bases, leaving 9 bases between the germline ends. DNA for the CDR3: TGTGCCAGCAGTGTGTTAGCCTCAGATACGCAGTATTTT. Protein: CASSVLASDTQYF.

J is TRBJ2-1 and V is TRBV14, with 13 bases that match TRBD2. Germline CDR1 and CDR2: SGHDN and FVKESK. The J segment lost 4 bases and the V segment lost 0 bases, leaving 9 bases of the junction unmatched. This CDR3 has 19 amino acids. CDR3 residues: CASSQDLTRTSGSYNEQFF. For the CDR3, the DNA is TGTGCCAGCAGCCAAGATCTAACACGGACTAGCGGGAGTTACAATGAGCAGTTCTTC.

This rearrangement joins TRBV11-3 to TRBJ1-2; D uncertain. Trimming removed 5 bases from V and 4 bases from J, with 14 bases in between. This CDR3 comprises 14 residues. Germline CDR1 reads SGHNT; CDR2 reads YENEEA. This chain's CDR3 is CASSQIVEIYGYTF. CDR3 in DNA: TGTGCCAGCAGCCAAATAGTAGAGATCTATGGCTACACCTTC.

The chain couples TRBV27 to TRBJ1-5; D not certain. The CDR3 covers 15 residues. Trimming removed 5 bases from V and 0 bases from J, with 11 bases in between. In germline, CDR1 is MNHEY, CDR2 SMNVEV (reference sequence). The CDR3 region is CASSDQSYSNQPQHF. CDR3 DNA: TGTGCCAGCAGTGACCAGAGTTATAGCAATCAGCCCCAGCATTTT.

This chain connects TRBV7-9 to TRBJ1-4; D gene ambiguous. The CDR3 runs to 16 residues. Germline assignment: CDR1 SEHNR and CDR2 FQNEAQ (reference sequence). V was clipped by 1 base and J by 2 bases, with 11 bases between them. The CDR3 sequence: CASSLVPLGTNEKLFF. The CDR3 DNA sequence: TGTGCCAGCAGCTTAGTACCCTTAGGGACTAATGAAAAACTGTTTTTT.